This T cell receptor (beta chain) was documented in a study of tumour-infiltrating T cells in Burkitt lymphoma. Across the whole study: Patients covered every epidemiological subtype of Burkitt lymphoma.

Data came from immunoSEQ multiplex PCR; TCRdb stores just in-frame clones and leaves some out. The sample lists around 48,000 clones; around 30% were seen once. Per the germline V gene, CDR1 is MGHDK and CDR2 is SYGVNS. The CDR3 consists of 13 residues. V was shortened by 6 bases and J by 8 bases, with 13 bases between the two germline ends. The clonotype was recovered from a human donor with Burkitt lymphoma. The chain recombines TRBV25-1 with TRBJ1-4; possible D gene TRBD1, 5 bases. Sequencing was done on a sample of tumor tissue. The DNA of the CDR3 is TGTGCCAGCAGGCTAGGGGCAGTAGAAAAACTGTTTTTT. Encoded protein: CASRLGAVEKLFF.